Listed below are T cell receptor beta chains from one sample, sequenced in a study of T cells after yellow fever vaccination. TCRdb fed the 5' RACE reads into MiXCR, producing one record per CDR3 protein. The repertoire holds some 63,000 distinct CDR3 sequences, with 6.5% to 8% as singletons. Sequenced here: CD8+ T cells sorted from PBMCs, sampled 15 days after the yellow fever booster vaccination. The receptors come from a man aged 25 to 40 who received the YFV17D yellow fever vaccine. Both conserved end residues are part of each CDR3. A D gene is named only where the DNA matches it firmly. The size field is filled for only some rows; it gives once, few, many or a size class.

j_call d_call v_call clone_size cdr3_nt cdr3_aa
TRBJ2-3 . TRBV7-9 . TGTGCCAGCAGCTCCCGACTAGACGAAGTGGATTGGAACACAGATACGCAGTATTTT CASSSRLDEVDWNTDTQYF
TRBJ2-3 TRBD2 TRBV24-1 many TGTGCCACCAGTGATCCGCGGCGGGAGTACCCTGATACGCAGTATTTT CATSDPRREYPDTQYF
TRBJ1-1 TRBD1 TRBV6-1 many TGTGCCAGCACCAGGGGGGGGTCCACTGAAGCTTTCTTT CASTRGGSTEAFF
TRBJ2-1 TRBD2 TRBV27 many TGTGCCAGCAGTTTATACGTAGCGGGAGGCTCCTACAATGAGCAGTTCTTC CASSLYVAGGSYNEQFF
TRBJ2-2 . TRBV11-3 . TGTGCCAGCAGCTCCCGGGACAACTCGAACACCGGGGAGCTGTTTTTT CASSSRDNSNTGELFF
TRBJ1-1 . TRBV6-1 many TGTGCCAGCACCGGAACACAGGGGAACACTGAAGCTTTCTTT CASTGTQGNTEAFF
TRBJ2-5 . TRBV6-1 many TGTGCCAGCAGTGCCCTCCCGCACCAGAGGGAGACCCAGTACTTC CASSALPHQRETQYF
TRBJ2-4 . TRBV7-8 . TGTGCCAGCAGCTTAGTGGGAGAAAACATTCAGTACTTC CASSLVGENIQYF
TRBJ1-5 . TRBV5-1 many TGCGCCAGCAGCCCGAGAACAGTACAGCCCCAGCATTTT CASSPRTVQPQHF
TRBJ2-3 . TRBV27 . TGTGCCACCCAAGGAAGGACAGATACGCAGTATTTT CATQGRTDTQYF
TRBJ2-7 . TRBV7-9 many TGTGCCAGCAGCTCCCGGACGGGGCCGGGGCTCGAGCAGTACTTC CASSSRTGPGLEQYF
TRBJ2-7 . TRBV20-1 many TGCAGTGCTAGAGTAGGGGCCTTCTACGAGCAGTACTTC CSARVGAFYEQYF
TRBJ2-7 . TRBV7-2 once TGTGCCAGCAGCTCCATTTGGGGCCGGGACGGAAGCTACGAGCAGTACTTC CASSSIWGRDGSYEQYF
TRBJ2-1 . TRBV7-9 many TGTGCCAGCAGCTTAGTTCTACCCTCCTACAATGAGCAGTTCTTC CASSLVLPSYNEQFF
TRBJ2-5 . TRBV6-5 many TGTGCCAGCAGTTACTCTGGGGGGCCGGAGACCCAGTACTTC CASSYSGGPETQYF
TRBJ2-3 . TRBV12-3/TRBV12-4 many TGTGCCAGCAGTTTGGTCGGAGTGGGCACAGATACGCAGTATTTT CASSLVGVGTDTQYF
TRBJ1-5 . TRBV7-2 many TGTGCCAGCAGCTTAGGGCAGGGTAATCAGCCCCAGCATTTT CASSLGQGNQPQHF
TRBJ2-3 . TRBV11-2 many TGTGCCAGCCAGCAGCTTGTCGATACGCAGTATTTT CASQQLVDTQYF
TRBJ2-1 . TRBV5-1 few TGCGCCAGCAGCTTGGCCCCGGGAATAACCTACAATGAGCAGTTCTTC CASSLAPGITYNEQFF
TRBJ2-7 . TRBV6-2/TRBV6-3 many TGTGCCAGCAGTTATAGGGCACCTAACGAGCAGTACTTC CASSYRAPNEQYF
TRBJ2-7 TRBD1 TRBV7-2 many TGTGCCAGCAGCTTAGCGCACGGGACAGGCGCCTACGAGCAGTACTTC CASSLAHGTGAYEQYF
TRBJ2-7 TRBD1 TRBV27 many TGTGCCAGCAGTTTATACAGGGGGCCTTACGAGCAGTACTTC CASSLYRGPYEQYF
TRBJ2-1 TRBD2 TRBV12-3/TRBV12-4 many TGTGCCAGCAAAGACGTCGGGAGGGCCGAGGCAAATGAGCAGTTCTTC CASKDVGRAEANEQFF
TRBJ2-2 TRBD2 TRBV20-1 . TGCAGTGCTAGAGATCTCAGGCTAGCGGGAGGAACCGGGGAGCTGTTTTTT CSARDLRLAGGTGELFF
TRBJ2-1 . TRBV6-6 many TGTGCCAGCTTATTATCCAATGAGCAGTTCTTC CASLLSNEQFF
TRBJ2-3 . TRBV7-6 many TGTGCCAGCAGCTTAGAGGAGACAGATACGCAGTATTTT CASSLEETDTQYF
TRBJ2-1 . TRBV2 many TGTGCCAGCAGTGAGGAACGGGGACACTCCTACAATGAGCAGTTCTTC CASSEERGHSYNEQFF
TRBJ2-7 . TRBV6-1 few TGTGCCAGCAGACCCAACCGGGTTGGGGTCTACGAGCAGTACTTC CASRPNRVGVYEQYF
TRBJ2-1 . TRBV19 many TGTGCCAGTAGTATTACTAGAACCGGTAATGAGCAGTTCTTC CASSITRTGNEQFF
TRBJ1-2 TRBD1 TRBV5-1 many TGCGCCAGCAGCGGGAGTACAGGGGACTACACCTTC CASSGSTGDYTF
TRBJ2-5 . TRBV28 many TGTGCCAGCAGGATCGGGAGCGACCAAGAGACCCAGTACTTC CASRIGSDQETQYF
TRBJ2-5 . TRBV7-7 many TGTGCCAGCAGCTTTGGGGACACACAAGAGACCCAGTACTTC CASSFGDTQETQYF